A single sample gave rise to the 19 T cell receptor beta chains below, sequenced in a study of shared clonotypes between healthy human individuals. Repertoires were generated with immunoSEQ multiplex PCR, while TCRdb's copy carries only in-frame clones and drops some. The repertoire holds 800,000 to 1,200,000 clones, more than 75% seen once, with more than 0.5% in the top ten. The sequencing input was memory CD4+ T cells from PBMCs. The sample's subset: CD45RA-negative fraction. The receptors were gathered from a man between 18 and 35 years old in good health. Some clones in this sample may be carry-over from other donors' samples.

The chain couples TRBV6-5 to TRBJ1-2; D is unresolved. The germline gives CDR1 MNHEY, CDR2 SVGAGI. The ends were cut back, 5 bases at V and 4 bases at J, with 14 bases in the middle. CDR3 length equals 14 residues. The CDR3 DNA is TGTGCCAGCAGTAACCGGGAGGGAATCTATGGCTACACCTTC. Translating it yields CASSNREGIYGYTF.

Points on this clone: Other DNA sequences in this sample translate to the same CDR3. The J gene is TRBJ2-7, the V gene TRBV5-1; D gene unclear. Germline CDR1 reads SGHRS; CDR2 reads YFSETQ. V lost 0 bases and J lost 0, with 10 bases in between. The CDR3 sequence is 15 residues long. In nucleotides, the CDR3 is TGCGCCAGCAGCTTGGGGCCGACGAGCTCCTACGAGCAGTACTTC. Protein product: CASSLGPTSSYEQYF.

This chain uses TRBV27 with TRBJ1-5; D unresolved. Germline V gene sequence: CDR1 MNHEY, CDR2 SMNVEV (reference sequence). This CDR3 has 14 residues. V lost 3 bases and J lost 3, with 9 bases in between. CDR3 residues: CASSLLPFNQPQHF. In DNA form, the CDR3 reads TGTGCCAGCAGTTTGTTGCCCTTCAATCAGCCCCAGCATTTT.

The V call is TRBV27, the J call TRBJ1-1, with a weak D call TRBD1 (6 bases). The CDR3 sequence is 14 residues long. Germline V gene data show CDR1 as MNHEY and CDR2 as SMNVEV (reference sequence). V was trimmed by 5 bases and J by 4 bases, leaving 14 bases between them. In DNA form, the CDR3 reads TGTGCCAGCAGTAGGACAGCCCAGGGCACTGAAGCTTTCTTT. This gives the protein CASSRTAQGTEAFF.

The chain combines TRBV28 with TRBJ2-7, with 8 positions matching TRBD2. The CDR3 runs 17 residues. The J segment lost 1 base and the V segment lost 1 base, leaving 9 bases of the junction unmatched. Germline V gives CDR1 MDHEN, CDR2 SYDVKM. For the CDR3, the DNA is TGTGCCAGCAGTTTATTTAGCGGGGCAGGATCTTCCTACGAGCAGTACTTC. This codes for CASSLFSGAGSSYEQYF.

This sequence joins TRBV6-6 and TRBJ2-2; tentatively, D is TRBD1 (7 bases). This CDR3 region has 15 residues. With 5 bases removed from V and 4 bases from J, the gap between germline ends came to 14 bases. Germline CDR1 is MNHNY and CDR2 is SVGAGI (reference sequence). CDR3 in DNA: TGTGCCAGCAGTCCAGGGGGGTCGCGCACCGGGGAGCTGTTTTTT. Translated, it gives CASSPGGSRTGELFF.

The chain couples TRBV18 to TRBJ2-3; D gene uncertain. V was pared by 1 base and J by 4 bases, with 9 bases between. The germline V gene has CDR1 KGHSH and CDR2 LQKENI. CDR3 size: 14 residues. This CDR3 is CASSPQYAADTQYF. The CDR3 DNA is TGTGCCAGCTCACCACAGTACGCTGCAGATACGCAGTATTTT.

The chain couples TRBV5-1 to TRBJ2-5; no definite D call. The germline V gene has CDR1 SGHRS and CDR2 YFSETQ. V gave up 1 base and J gave up 4 bases, with 8 bases separating them. This CDR3 comprises 13 residues. In DNA form, the CDR3 reads TGCGCCAGCAGCTTGCCGCAGAGAGAGACCCAGTACTTC. Its protein product is CASSLPQRETQYF.

This clone was picked up a small number of times. The chain couples TRBV7-3 to TRBJ1-1; no firm D call. V was pared by 4 bases and J by 3 bases, with 9 bases between. The CDR3 extends over 13 amino acids. The germline CDR1 and CDR2 sequences are SGHTA and FQGTGA. The CDR3 protein is CASSSTDHTEAFF. DNA of the CDR3: TGTGCCAGCAGCTCGACGGACCACACTGAAGCTTTCTTT.

This rearrangement joins TRBV5-4 to TRBJ1-3; D is undetermined. There are 13 residues in the CDR3. The V end lost 4 bases, the J end lost 2 bases, and 7 bases lay between the germline ends. Germline assignment: CDR1 SGHNT and CDR2 YYREEE (reference sequence). The DNA of the CDR3 is TGTGCCAGCAGCCCCGACACTGGAAACACCATATATTTT. The encoded protein is CASSPDTGNTIYF.

Comment on this clone: This sample also contains other DNA sequences that code for the same CDR3. The chain has TRBV2 and TRBJ1-1; no definite D call. V was clipped by 8 bases and J by 0 bases, with 10 bases between them. The CDR3 contains 13 residues. CDR1 SNHLY and CDR2 FYNNEI come from the germline V gene. The DNA of the CDR3 is TGTGCCAGCTCCAAAGAGATGAACACTGAAGCTTTCTTT. Translation: CASSKEMNTEAFF.

Many counts were recorded for this clone. The chain recombines TRBV5-1 with TRBJ2-7, with D unresolved. Germline V CDR1 and CDR2: SGHRS, YFSETQ. Trimming removed 7 bases at V and 3 bases at J, with 17 bases between. The CDR3 is made up of 14 amino acids. The CDR3 is CASGWNPGVYEQYF. The CDR3 DNA reads as TGCGCCAGCGGGTGGAACCCAGGAGTCTACGAGCAGTACTTC.

This rearrangement joins TRBV18 to TRBJ1-5; weak D call: TRBD1 (5 bases). CDR3 length: 17 amino acids. V lost 0 bases and J 3 bases, leaving 15 bases between the germline ends. The germline gives CDR1 KGHSH, CDR2 LQKENI. The CDR3 coding sequence is TGTGCCAGCTCACCACCGAATGCCCAGGGCCTCAATCAGCCCCAGCATTTT. Translated: CASSPPNAQGLNQPQHF.

The CDR3 protein is CASSLFAGGHNEQFF. CDR3 nucleotides: TGCGCCAGCAGCTTGTTTGCGGGAGGGCACAATGAGCAGTTCTTC. The rearrangement uses TRBV5-1 and TRBJ2-1; 9 bases match TRBD2. Germline trimming cut 1 base from V and 5 bases from J; bases unmatched to any gene: 4. The CDR3 length is 15 residues. Germline assignment: CDR1 SGHRS and CDR2 YFSETQ.

The genes are TRBV7-9 and TRBJ2-1; 9 nucleotides align to TRBD1. CDR3 size: 14 residues. The J segment lost 7 bases and the V segment lost 4 bases, leaving 5 bases of the junction unmatched. Germline V gene sequence: CDR1 SEHNR, CDR2 FQNEAQ (reference sequence). The CDR3 DNA sequence: TGTGCCAGCAGCTCGACAGGGGGGGCGAATGAGCAGTTCTTC. Encoded protein: CASSSTGGANEQFF. Full variable domain (outside the CDR3, taken from reference TRBV7-9 and TRBJ2-1): DTGVSQNPRHKITKRGQNVTFRCDPISEHNRLYWYRQTLGQGPEFLTYFQNEAQLEKSRLLSDRFSAERPKGSFSTLEIQRTEQGDSAMYLCASSSTGGANEQFFGPGTRLTVL.

This chain joins TRBV4-3 and TRBJ2-4, with TRBD1 matching over 9 bases. The germline CDR1 and CDR2 sequences are LGHNA and YSLEER. The CDR3 is 15 residues long. Germline trimming cut 1 base from V and 7 bases from J; bases unmatched to any gene: 5. The CDR3 DNA is TGCGCCAGCAGCCAAGGCGACAGGGGGGTTAACATTCAGTACTTC. It specifies CASSQGDRGVNIQYF.

The chain recombines TRBV7-2 with TRBJ1-4; D unclear. Trimming left V 1 base short and J 7 bases short, with 10 bases between. CDR1 and CDR2 from the germline V gene are SGHTA and FQGNSA. The CDR3 consists of 14 residues. Here the CDR3 reads CASSLGGLGEKLFF. CDR3 DNA: TGTGCCAGCAGCTTAGGAGGGTTGGGTGAAAAACTGTTTTTT. Looking up the rest from reference TRBV7-2 and TRBJ1-4 gives the full variable domain: GAGVSQSPSNKVTEKGKDVELRCDPISGHTALYWYRQSLGQGLEFLIYFQGNSAPDKSGLPSDRFSAERTGGSVSTLTIQRTQQEDSAVYLCASSLGGLGEKLFFGSGTQLSVL.

Only a few counts were recorded for this clone. Within the sample, other DNA sequences also encode this same CDR3. This rearrangement joins TRBV30 to TRBJ1-3, with D uncertain. Germline lookup yields CDR1 GTSNPN and CDR2 SVGIG (reference sequence). The CDR3 extends over 14 amino acids. Trimming pared 2 bases from V and 0 bases from J, leaving 8 bases between. This chain's CDR3 is CAWSTGFSGNTIYF. The CDR3 DNA follows: TGTGCCTGGAGTACGGGATTCTCTGGAAACACCATATATTTT.

The J gene is TRBJ2-5, the V gene TRBV6-5, with a weak D call TRBD2 (5 bases). The CDR3 contains 11 residues. Trimming removed 7 bases at V and 8 bases at J, with 11 bases between. From germline, CDR1 is MNHEY and CDR2 SVGAGI. In nucleotides, the CDR3 is TGTGCCAGCACCGCGGGCCAAACCCAGTACTTC. It codes for CASTAGQTQYF.